This TCR beta chain is drawn from a study of regulatory T cells in long-lasting Graves disease. General study findings and limits: Gene preferences differed: TRBV28, TRBJ1-2, TRBJ2-5 in persistent cases.

With 11 bases removed from V and 5 bases from J, the gap between germline ends came to 15 bases. There are 13 residues in the CDR3. Germline V CDR1 and CDR2: LNHNV, YYDKDF (reference sequence). Through Arm-PCR of CDR3 regions and iRepertoire HTBI primers, TCR beta libraries were built. TCRdb passed the multiplex PCR reads through MiXCR, listing each CDR3 protein once. The data show a few hundred thousand distinct CDR3 sequences, less than 25% seen once. As for this clonotype: Its target is unknown.

Specified time point: persistent/refractory GD, antithyroid drugs over 5 years with positive TRAb. There was RNA extracted from PBMCs, and the TCR library was made from it. This specimen was peripheral blood mononuclear cells (PBMCs), taken when the disease was refractory, from a patient treated with antithyroid drugs. The receptor comes from a female donor with Graves disease. The gene calls are TRBV15 and TRBJ1-4; D not resolved. CDR3 in amino acids: CALLDGGNEKLFF. The CDR3, as DNA: TGTGCCCTCCTAGACGGCGGGAATGAAAAACTGTTTTTT.